One sample yielded the 23 T cell receptor beta chains listed below, sequenced in a study of early T cells in non-severe SARS-CoV-2 infection (dated by TCRdb to 2020 to 2023). The library was generated by 5' RACE. Instrument used: NextSeq 500. The public reads were reanalyzed by TCRdb: fastp trimming at Q25, MiXCR alignment, in-frame beta chains only. Each entry merges the rows of one CDR3 protein and shows their most common DNA and genes. The sample contains 80,000 or so distinct CDR3 sequences, 10% to 15% of them found a single time. Of the sample, 3.4% falls within the top ten clones. Sequencing was performed on whole blood. These receptors all stem from an adult who was a healthcare worker with PCR-confirmed SARS-CoV-2 infection or an uninfected control (not recorded which).

This clonotype was observed a few times. The V call is TRBV5-1, the J call TRBJ2-3; D gene uncertain. Germline V CDR1 and CDR2: SGHRS, YFSETQ. Trimming shortened V by 0 bases and J by 2 bases, and 7 bases separated the two germline ends. The CDR3 has 14 amino acids. As DNA, the CDR3 is TGCGCCAGCAGCTTGGAAGGGTACACAGATACGCAGTATTTT. Protein: CASSLEGYTDTQYF.

This clonotype occurred many times. The chain joins TRBV20-1 to TRBJ2-7; possible D gene TRBD2, 5 bases. The CDR3 runs 16 residues. Trimming left V 6 bases short and J 4 bases short, with 25 bases between. Germline loops: CDR1 DFQATT, CDR2 SNEGSKA (reference sequence). CDR3 in amino acids: CSAPPSSSLGSYEQYF. CDR3 DNA sequence: TGCAGTGCCCCTCCCTCTAGCAGCCTAGGATCTTACGAGCAGTACTTC.

This chain connects TRBV7-3 to TRBJ2-1, with D perhaps matching TRBD1 or TRBD2 (5 bases each). The CDR3 is made up of 15 amino acids. The V gene's germline CDR1 is SGHTA and CDR2 FQGTGA. V was clipped by 1 base and J by 4 bases, with 11 bases between them. The CDR3 nucleotides read TGTGCCAGCAGCTTAAGACGGGACGCGTACAATGAGCAGTTCTTC. It translates to CASSLRRDAYNEQFF.

The chain employs TRBV18 and TRBJ2-7; the D is unclear. V lost 4 bases, J lost 4 bases, and 11 bases lay in between. The length of the CDR3 is 13 residues. In germline, CDR1 is KGHSH, CDR2 LQKENI. The CDR3 loop is CASSLTTDYEQYF. For the CDR3, the DNA is TGTGCCAGCTCACTAACCACCGATTACGAGCAGTACTTC.

This clonotype was observed many times. The V call is TRBV11-3, the J call TRBJ2-1; 8 bases agree with TRBD2. CDR1 is SGHNT, CDR2 YENEEA, per germline. The trim removed 3 bases at V and 0 bases at J, leaving 1 base unmatched. The length of the CDR3 is 15 residues. The CDR3 bases are TGTGCCAGCAGCTTCAGCGGGAGCTCCTACAATGAGCAGTTCTTC. Amino acid sequence: CASSFSGSSYNEQFF.

This clonotype was seen many times. This CDR3 reads CASSLSGSTYEQYF. CDR3 bases: TGCGCCAGCAGCCTTAGCGGGTCGACCTACGAGCAGTACTTC. V and J are TRBV4-1 and TRBJ2-7; 7 nucleotides align to TRBD2. V lost 4 bases and J lost 2; bases outside the gene matches: 5. Germline-derived CDR1 and CDR2 are MGHRA and YSYEKL. CDR3 length: 14 residues.

This clonotype was recorded only once. The CDR3 does not close with the conserved phenylalanine or tryptophan, likely indicating a read error. The limits of the CDR3 on the DNA are not certain, so only TCRdb's listed CDR3 is given. The CDR3 here is CASSFPHL. The J gene is TRBJ2-7, the V gene TRBV7-6. The germline CDR1 and CDR2 sequences are SGHVS and FNYEAQ. Termini included, the CDR3 measures 8 amino acids.

This clonotype appeared many times. V and J are TRBV2 and TRBJ1-1; the D is unclear. Germline V CDR1 and CDR2: SNHLY, FYNNEI. Trimming stripped 9 bases from V and 1 base from J, with 9 bases between. There are 12 residues in the CDR3. CDR3 in amino acids: CARRRGNTEAFF. CDR3 in DNA: TGTGCCAGACGGCGGGGGAACACTGAAGCTTTCTTT.

Many counts were recorded for this clonotype. This chain uses TRBV28 with TRBJ2-6; TRBD1 matches 7 bases. CDR1 is MDHEN and CDR2 is SYDVKM in the germline V gene. Trimming at V came to 7 bases and at J to 3 bases, leaving 6 bases not matched to a gene. This CDR3 is 15 amino acids long. The CDR3 sequence is CASTRQGGGANVLTF. In DNA form, the CDR3 reads TGTGCCAGCACTCGACAGGGCGGTGGGGCCAACGTCCTGACTTTC.

There are a few counts of this clonotype. The rearrangement joins TRBV6-1 to TRBJ1-5; D not certain. The CDR3 contains 12 residues. Trimming took 11 bases from V and 7 from J, leaving 15 bases between them. Germline loops: CDR1 MNHNS, CDR2 SASEGT. CDR3 sequence reads: CASSREEQPQHF. CDR3 bases: TGTGCCTCCTCAAGAGAGGAGCAGCCCCAGCATTTT.

In this sample, this clonotype turned up a few times. The chain recombines TRBV29-1 with TRBJ2-1; 11 bases align to TRBD2. J was trimmed by 7 bases and V by 1 base; bases with no gene match: 9. CDR1 is SQVTM, CDR2 ANQGSEA, per germline. This CDR3 region has 16 residues. This CDR3 is CSVEGGSGRGVNEQFF. The CDR3 DNA reads as TGCAGCGTTGAAGGGGGTAGCGGGAGGGGAGTTAATGAGCAGTTCTTC.

This clonotype was found a few times. The chain links TRBV7-9 to TRBJ1-2; D not certain. The CDR3 covers 15 residues. Germline loops: CDR1 SEHNR, CDR2 FQNEAQ (reference sequence). V dropped 5 bases and J dropped 0 bases, with 13 bases sitting between them. The CDR3 DNA reads TGTGCCAGCAGCCCCAAAGCGAGGGCTAACTATGGCTACACCTTC. Encoded protein: CASSPKARANYGYTF.

This clonotype was detected a few times. The V call is TRBV20-1, the J call TRBJ1-4, with 9 bases lining up with TRBD1. Germline values: CDR1 DFQATT, CDR2 SNEGSKA (reference sequence). The V and J ends lost 4 bases and 7 bases, in that order; junction bases with no gene match: 10. The CDR3 length is 15 residues. CDR3 sequence: CSAIRRQGVGEKLFF. CDR3 nucleotide sequence: TGCAGTGCTATAAGGCGACAGGGGGTTGGTGAAAAACTGTTTTTT.

This clonotype was seen more than once but under ten times. The chain has TRBV28 and TRBJ2-5; the D is unclear. CDR1 and CDR2 from the germline V gene are MDHEN and SYDVKM. The CDR3 is 15 residues long. The V end was cut by 6 bases, the J end by 2 bases, with 16 bases between. The CDR3: CASSTPLVRQETQYF. As DNA, the CDR3 is TGTGCCAGCAGCACCCCGCTAGTGAGACAAGAGACCCAGTACTTC.

This clonotype appeared a few times. This rearrangement joins TRBV2 to TRBJ1-5; unclear D gene. The V and J ends lost 6 bases and 4 bases respectively, with 13 bases between them. The germline V gene has CDR1 SNHLY and CDR2 FYNNEI. This CDR3 is 14 amino acids long. The CDR3 DNA follows: TGTGCCAGCAGCGGGCAGGCCCTGAATCAGCCCCAGCATTTT. Translation: CASSGQALNQPQHF.

This clonotype occurred many times. The genes are TRBV7-9 and TRBJ2-2; 8 nucleotides match TRBD2. With 5 bases clipped from V and 7 bases from J, the junction kept 18 bases outside the gene matches. The CDR3 covers 18 residues. Germline assignment: CDR1 SEHNR and CDR2 FQNEAQ (reference sequence). The CDR3 protein is CASSPRLGREGQHGELFF. The CDR3 DNA reads as TGTGCCAGCAGCCCCCGCCTGGGTCGGGAGGGCCAACACGGGGAGCTGTTTTTT.

This clonotype was seen ten or more times. The chain joins TRBV7-9 to TRBJ2-1; TRBD2 is a possible D gene (6 bases). The V gene lost 1 base and the J gene lost 6 bases, with 13 bases spanning the gap. Germline V lookup: CDR1 SEHNR, CDR2 FQNEAQ (reference sequence). The CDR3 length is 15 residues. The CDR3 DNA is TGTGCCAGCAGCTTAGGTAGCGGAGGGTTCAATGAGCAGTTCTTC. Protein sequence: CASSLGSGGFNEQFF.

This sequence joins TRBV19 and TRBJ2-7, with 7 bases fitting TRBD2. In germline, CDR1 is LNHDA, CDR2 SQIVND (reference sequence). After removal of 6 bases from V and 5 bases from J, the junction contained 4 bases not matched to a gene. The CDR3 consists of 12 residues. CDR3 amino acids: CASRRGGNEQYF. CDR3 nucleotides: TGTGCCAGTAGGAGGGGAGGGAACGAGCAGTACTTC.

In its sample, this clonotype was seen many times. The chain combines TRBV18 with TRBJ2-7, with 9 positions matching TRBD2. CDR1 and CDR2 (germline): KGHSH, LQKENI. After removal of 6 bases from V and 2 bases from J, the junction contained 11 bases not matched to a gene. CDR3 length equals 16 residues. The CDR3 is CASSPASGTVTYEQYF. The CDR3 DNA is TGTGCCAGCTCCCCCGCTAGCGGGACGGTGACCTACGAGCAGTACTTC. The variable domain in full, completed from reference TRBV18 and TRBJ2-7, reads NAGVMQNPRHLVRRRGQEARLRCSPMKGHSHVYWYRQLPEEGLKFMVYLQKENIIDESGMPKERFSAEFPKEGPSILRIQQVVRGDSAAYFCASSPASGTVTYEQYFGPGTRLTVT.

This chain uses TRBV27 with TRBJ2-2, with D unclear. The CDR3 loop spans 14 amino acids. The germline gives CDR1 MNHEY, CDR2 SMNVEV (reference sequence). V was trimmed by 0 bases and J by 6 bases, leaving 8 bases between them. The CDR3, as DNA: TGTGCCAGCAGTTTATCGTTGGCGCCCGGGGAGCTGTTTTTT. It translates to CASSLSLAPGELFF.

In its sample, this clonotype was seen many times. The chain has TRBV20-1 and TRBJ2-1; D is uncertain. Germline V CDR1 and CDR2: DFQATT, SNEGSKA (reference sequence). Trimming cost V 2 bases and J 2 bases, with 10 bases left between them. The CDR3 consists of 14 residues. The CDR3 DNA reads TGCAGTGCTAGAAGGCTAGGAGCCTACAATGAGCAGTTCTTC. Translating gives CSARRLGAYNEQFF.

This clonotype was picked up many times. This sequence joins TRBV11-3 and TRBJ2-1; D is unclear. The CDR3 is 12 amino acids. CDR1 SGHNT and CDR2 YENEEA come from the germline V gene. V was shortened by 1 base and J by 6 bases, with 4 bases between the two germline ends. This CDR3 is CASSLVFNEQFF. The CDR3 DNA reads TGTGCCAGCAGCTTAGTCTTCAATGAGCAGTTCTTC.

CDR3 region: CASSQGGGNSPLHF. For the CDR3, the DNA is TGTGCCAGCAGCCAAGGCGGGGGCAATTCACCCCTCCACTTT. The chain is built from TRBV28 and TRBJ1-6, with D tentatively TRBD1 (6 bases). Germline assignment: CDR1 MDHEN and CDR2 SYDVKM. The V gene lost 6 bases and the J gene lost 7 bases, with 13 bases spanning the gap. The CDR3 has 14 residues.